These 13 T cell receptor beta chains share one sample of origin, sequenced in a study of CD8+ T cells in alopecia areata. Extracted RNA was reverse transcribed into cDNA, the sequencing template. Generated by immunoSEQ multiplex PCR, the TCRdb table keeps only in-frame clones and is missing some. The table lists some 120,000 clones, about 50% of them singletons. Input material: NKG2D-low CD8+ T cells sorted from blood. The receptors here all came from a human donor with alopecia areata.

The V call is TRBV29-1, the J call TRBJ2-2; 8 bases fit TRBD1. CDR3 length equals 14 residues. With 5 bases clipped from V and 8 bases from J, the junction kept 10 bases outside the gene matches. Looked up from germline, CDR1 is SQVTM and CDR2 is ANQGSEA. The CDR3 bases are TGCAGCGTTACCGGGACAGGAACCGTGGGGGAGCTGTTTTTT. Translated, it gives CSVTGTGTVGELFF.

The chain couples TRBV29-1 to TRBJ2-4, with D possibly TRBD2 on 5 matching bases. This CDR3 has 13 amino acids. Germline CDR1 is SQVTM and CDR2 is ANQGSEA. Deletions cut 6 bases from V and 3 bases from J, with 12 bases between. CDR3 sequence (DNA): TGCAGCGTCCTGACCGGGATCAAAAACATTCAGTACTTC. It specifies CSVLTGIKNIQYF.

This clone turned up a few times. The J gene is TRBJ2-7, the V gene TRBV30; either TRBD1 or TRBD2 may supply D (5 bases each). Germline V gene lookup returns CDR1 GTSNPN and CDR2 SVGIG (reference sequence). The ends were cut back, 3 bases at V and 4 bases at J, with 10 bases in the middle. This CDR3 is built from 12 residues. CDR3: CAWRGGGYEQYF. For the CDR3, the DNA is TGTGCCTGGAGAGGTGGGGGATACGAGCAGTACTTC.

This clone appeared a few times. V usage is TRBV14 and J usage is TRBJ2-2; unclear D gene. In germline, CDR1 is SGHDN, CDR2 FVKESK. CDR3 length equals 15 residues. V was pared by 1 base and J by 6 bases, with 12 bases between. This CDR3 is CASSQVTEGSGELFF. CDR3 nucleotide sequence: TGTGCCAGCAGCCAAGTAACTGAAGGGTCCGGGGAGCTGTTTTTT. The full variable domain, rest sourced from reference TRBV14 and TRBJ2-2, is EAGVTQFPSHSVIEKGQTVTLRCDPISGHDNLYWYRRVMGKEIKFLLHFVKESKQDESGMPNNRFLAERTGGTYSTLKVQPAELEDSGVYFCASSQVTEGSGELFFGEGSRLTVL.

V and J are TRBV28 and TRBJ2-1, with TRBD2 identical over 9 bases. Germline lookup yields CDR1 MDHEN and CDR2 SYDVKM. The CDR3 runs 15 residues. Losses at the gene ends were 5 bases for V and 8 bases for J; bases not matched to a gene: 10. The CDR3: CASSTRGTSKDEQFF. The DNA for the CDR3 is TGTGCCAGCAGTACTAGGGGGACTAGCAAAGATGAGCAGTTCTTC. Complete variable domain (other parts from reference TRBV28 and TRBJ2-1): DVKVTQSSRYLVKRTGEKVFLECVQDMDHENMFWYRQDPGLGLRLIYFSYDVKMKEKGDIPEGYSVSREKKERFSLILESASTNQTSMYLCASSTRGTSKDEQFFGPGTRLTVL.

The chain's CDR3 is CSAGPEYF. DNA for the CDR3: TGCAGTGCAGGCCCGGAGTACTTC. The V and J genes are TRBV20-1 and TRBJ2-7; D gene ambiguous. Germline-derived CDR1 and CDR2 are DFQATT and SNEGSKA (reference sequence). Trimming removed 6 bases at V and 11 bases at J, with 8 bases between. This CDR3 comprises 8 residues.

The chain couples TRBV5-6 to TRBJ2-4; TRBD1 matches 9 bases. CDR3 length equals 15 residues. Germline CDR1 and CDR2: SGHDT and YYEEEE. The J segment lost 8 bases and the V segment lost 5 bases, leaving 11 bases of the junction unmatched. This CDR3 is CASRGVGQGEDIQYF. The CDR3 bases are TGTGCCAGCAGAGGTGTGGGACAGGGAGAGGACATTCAGTACTTC.

CDR3 amino acids: CASSQKCEGRLRETQYF. For the CDR3, the DNA is TGCGCCAGCAGTCAAAAATGCGAGGGGCGGCTTCGGGAGACCCAGTACTTC. The chain has TRBV23-1 and TRBJ2-5; the D call may be TRBD1 or TRBD2 (5 bases each). TRBV23-1 is annotated as an ORF whose role is uncertain. The V end lost 2 bases, the J end lost 5 bases, and 21 bases lay between the germline ends. This CDR3 spans 17 amino acids.

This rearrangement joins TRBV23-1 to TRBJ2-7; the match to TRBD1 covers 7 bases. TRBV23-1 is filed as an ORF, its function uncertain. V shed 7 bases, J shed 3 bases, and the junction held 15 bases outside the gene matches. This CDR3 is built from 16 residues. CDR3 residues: CASIRDSPDIIYEQYF. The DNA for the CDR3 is TGCGCCAGCATCCGGGACAGCCCGGATATCATCTACGAGCAGTACTTC.

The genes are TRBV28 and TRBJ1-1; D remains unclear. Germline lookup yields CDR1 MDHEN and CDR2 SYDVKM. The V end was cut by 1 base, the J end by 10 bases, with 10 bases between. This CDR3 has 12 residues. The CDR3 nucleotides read TGTGCCAGCAGTTTATTCTCTGGATCAGCTTTCTTT. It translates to CASSLFSGSAFF.

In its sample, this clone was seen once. The CDR3 nucleotides are TGTGCCAGCGGACCCGGGACAGGCCTTCACTATGGCTACACCTTC. Translated, it gives CASGPGTGLHYGYTF. The chain combines TRBV27 with TRBJ1-2; 8 bases agree with TRBD1. V lost 8 bases, J lost 3 bases, and 11 bases stayed unmatched. The CDR3 is 15 amino acids. In germline, CDR1 is MNHEY, CDR2 SMNVEV (reference sequence).

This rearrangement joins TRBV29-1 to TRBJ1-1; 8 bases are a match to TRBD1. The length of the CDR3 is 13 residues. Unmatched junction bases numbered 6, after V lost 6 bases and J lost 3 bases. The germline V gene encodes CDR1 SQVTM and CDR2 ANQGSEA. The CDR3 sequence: CSVLTGADTEAFF. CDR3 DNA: TGCAGCGTCCTGACAGGGGCAGACACTGAAGCTTTCTTT.

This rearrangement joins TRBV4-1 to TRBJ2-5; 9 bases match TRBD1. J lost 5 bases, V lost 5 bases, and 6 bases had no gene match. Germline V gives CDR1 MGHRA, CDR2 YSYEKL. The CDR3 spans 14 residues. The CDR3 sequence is CASSFTGTGETQYF. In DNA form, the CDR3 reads TGCGCCAGCAGCTTCACCGGGACAGGGGAGACCCAGTACTTC.